By frequency, the clone carrying this T cell receptor (beta chain) registers medium-sized. The antigen is not known. Production of TCR beta libraries used UMI-labeled 5' RACE as the method. After re-calling the 5' RACE reads, TCRdb lists one entry per CDR3 protein, DNA absent. The data show under 9,500 distinct CDR3 sequences, and the top ten clones hold 20% to 25%. The data belong to a study of human CD8 memory T cell subsets. There are 15 residues in the CDR3. Looked up from germline, CDR1 is SQVTM and CDR2 is ANQGSEA. Study-wide points: In contrast to effector memory cells, stem-like memory and precursor exhausted T cells had similarly high diversity.

The sequenced sample was CD8+ T cells from PBMCs. This TCR derives from a human donor in good health. The chain couples TRBV29-1 to TRBJ2-5; no DNA is available, so the TRBD2 call from TCRdb remains unchecked. CDR3 loop: CSVELAGDQQETQYF.